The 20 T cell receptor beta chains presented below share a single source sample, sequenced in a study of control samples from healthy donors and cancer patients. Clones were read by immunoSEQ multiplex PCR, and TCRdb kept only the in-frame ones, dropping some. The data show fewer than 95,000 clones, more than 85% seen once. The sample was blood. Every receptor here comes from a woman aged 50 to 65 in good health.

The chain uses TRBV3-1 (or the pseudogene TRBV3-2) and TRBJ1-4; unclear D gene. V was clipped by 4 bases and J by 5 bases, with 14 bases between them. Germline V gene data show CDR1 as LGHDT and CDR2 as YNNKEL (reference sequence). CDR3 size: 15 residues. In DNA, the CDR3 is TGTGCCAGCAGCCCCTGGACCGACGTCAATGAAAAACTGTTTTTT. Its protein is CASSPWTDVNEKLFF.

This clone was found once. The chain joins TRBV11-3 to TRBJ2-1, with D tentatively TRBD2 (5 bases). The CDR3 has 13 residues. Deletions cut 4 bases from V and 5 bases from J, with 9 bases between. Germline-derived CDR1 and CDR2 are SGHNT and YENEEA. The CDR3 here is CASSSAGNNEQFF. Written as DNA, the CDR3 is TGTGCCAGCAGCTCGGCGGGTAACAATGAGCAGTTCTTC.

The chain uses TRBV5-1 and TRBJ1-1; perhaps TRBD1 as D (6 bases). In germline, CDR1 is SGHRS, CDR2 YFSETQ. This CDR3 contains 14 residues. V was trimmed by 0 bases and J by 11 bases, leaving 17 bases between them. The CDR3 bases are TGCGCCAGCAGCTTGGAACAGGGTACCGTCGAGGCTTTCTTT. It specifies CASSLEQGTVEAFF.

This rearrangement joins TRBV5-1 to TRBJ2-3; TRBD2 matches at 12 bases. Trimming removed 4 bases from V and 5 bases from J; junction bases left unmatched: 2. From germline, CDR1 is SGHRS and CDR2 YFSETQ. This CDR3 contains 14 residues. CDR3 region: CASSQTSGRDTQYF. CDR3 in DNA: TGCGCCAGCAGCCAGACTAGCGGGAGAGATACGCAGTATTTT.

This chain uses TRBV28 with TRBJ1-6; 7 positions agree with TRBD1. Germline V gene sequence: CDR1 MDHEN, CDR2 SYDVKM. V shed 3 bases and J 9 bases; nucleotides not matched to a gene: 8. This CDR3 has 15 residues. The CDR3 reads CASSFIQGGVSPLHF. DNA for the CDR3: TGTGCCAGCAGTTTCATACAAGGGGGCGTTTCACCCCTCCACTTT.

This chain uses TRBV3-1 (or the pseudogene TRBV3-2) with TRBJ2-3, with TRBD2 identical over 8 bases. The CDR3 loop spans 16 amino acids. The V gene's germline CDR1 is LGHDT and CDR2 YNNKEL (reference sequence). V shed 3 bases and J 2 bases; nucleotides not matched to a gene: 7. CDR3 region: CASSQKAGVTTDTQYF. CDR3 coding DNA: TGTGCCAGCAGCCAGAAAGCGGGAGTTACCACAGATACGCAGTATTTT.

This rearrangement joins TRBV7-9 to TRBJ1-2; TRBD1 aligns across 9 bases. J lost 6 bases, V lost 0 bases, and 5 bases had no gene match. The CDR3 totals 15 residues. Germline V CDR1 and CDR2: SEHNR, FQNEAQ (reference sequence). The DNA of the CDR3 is TGTGCCAGCAGCTTAGCTAGACAGGGGGTGGATGGCTACACCTTC. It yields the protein CASSLARQGVDGYTF.

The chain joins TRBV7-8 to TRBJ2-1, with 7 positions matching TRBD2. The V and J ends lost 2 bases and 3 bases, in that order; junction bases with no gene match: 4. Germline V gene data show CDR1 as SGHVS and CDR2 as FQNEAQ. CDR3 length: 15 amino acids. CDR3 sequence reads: CASSLTSEIYNEQFF. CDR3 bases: TGTGCCAGCAGCTTAACTAGCGAAATCTACAATGAGCAGTTCTTC. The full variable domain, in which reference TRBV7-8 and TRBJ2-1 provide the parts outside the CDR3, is GAGVSQSPRYKVAKRGQDVALRCDPISGHVSLFWYQQALGQGPEFLTYFQNEAQLDKSGLPSDRFFAERPEGSVSTLKIQRTQQEDSAVYLCASSLTSEIYNEQFFGPGTRLTVL.

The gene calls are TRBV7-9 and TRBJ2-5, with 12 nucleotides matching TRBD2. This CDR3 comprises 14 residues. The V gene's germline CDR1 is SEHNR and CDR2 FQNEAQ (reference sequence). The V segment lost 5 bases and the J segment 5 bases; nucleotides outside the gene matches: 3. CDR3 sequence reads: CASSQLAGGETQYF. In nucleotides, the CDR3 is TGTGCCAGCAGCCAACTAGCGGGGGGCGAGACCCAGTACTTC.

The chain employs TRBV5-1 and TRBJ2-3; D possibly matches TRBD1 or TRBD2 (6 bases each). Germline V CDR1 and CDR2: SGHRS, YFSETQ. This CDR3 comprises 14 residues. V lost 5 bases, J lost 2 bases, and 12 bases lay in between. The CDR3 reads CASRGGQSTDTQYF. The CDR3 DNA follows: TGCGCCAGCAGGGGGGGACAATCCACAGATACGCAGTATTTT.

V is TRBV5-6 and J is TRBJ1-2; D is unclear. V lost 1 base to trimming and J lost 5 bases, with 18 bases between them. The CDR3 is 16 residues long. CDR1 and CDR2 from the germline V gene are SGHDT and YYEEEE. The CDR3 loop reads CASSLSGRLDSYGYTF. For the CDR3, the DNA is TGTGCCAGCAGCTTGAGTGGCCGATTAGACTCGTATGGCTACACCTTC.

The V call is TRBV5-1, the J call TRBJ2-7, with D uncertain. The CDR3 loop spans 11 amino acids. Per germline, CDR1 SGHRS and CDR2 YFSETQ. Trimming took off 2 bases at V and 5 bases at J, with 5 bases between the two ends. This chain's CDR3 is CASSFSNEQYF. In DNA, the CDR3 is TGCGCCAGCAGCTTTAGCAACGAGCAGTACTTC.

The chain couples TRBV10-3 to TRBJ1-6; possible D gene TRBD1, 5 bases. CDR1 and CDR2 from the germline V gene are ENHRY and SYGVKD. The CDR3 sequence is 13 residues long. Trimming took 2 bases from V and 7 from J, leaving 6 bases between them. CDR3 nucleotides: TGTGCCATCAGTGAGAGACAGAATTCACCCCTCCACTTT. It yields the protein CAISERQNSPLHF.

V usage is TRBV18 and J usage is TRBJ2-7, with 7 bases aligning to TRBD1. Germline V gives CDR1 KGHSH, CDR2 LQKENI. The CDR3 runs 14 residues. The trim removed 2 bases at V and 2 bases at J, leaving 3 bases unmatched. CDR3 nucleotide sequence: TGTGCCAGCTCACCAAGACAGGGTACCTACGAGCAGTACTTC. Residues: CASSPRQGTYEQYF.

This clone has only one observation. This CDR3 is CAISQGGQIRNTIYF. CDR3 nucleotides: TGTGCCATCAGCCAAGGGGGACAGATAAGAAACACCATATATTTT. This chain joins TRBV10-3 and TRBJ1-3, with 7 bases that match TRBD1. The CDR3 covers 15 residues. V shed 6 bases and J 5 bases; nucleotides not matched to a gene: 10. CDR1 is ENHRY and CDR2 is SYGVKD in the germline V gene.

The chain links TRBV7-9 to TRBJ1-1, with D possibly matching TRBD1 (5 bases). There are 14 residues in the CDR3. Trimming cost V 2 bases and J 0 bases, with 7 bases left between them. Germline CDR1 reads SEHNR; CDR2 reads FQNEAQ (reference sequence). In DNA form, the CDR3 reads TGTGCCAGCAGCTTACCGGGGGTGAACACTGAAGCTTTCTTT. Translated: CASSLPGVNTEAFF.

The CDR3 reads CASSWVAGVGETQYF. CDR3 nucleotides: TGTGCCAGCAGTTGGGTAGCGGGAGTCGGGGAGACCCAGTACTTC. This rearrangement joins TRBV6-2 or TRBV6-3 to TRBJ2-5; 9 nucleotides agree with TRBD2. Germline assignment: CDR1 MNHEY and CDR2 SVGEGT. This CDR3 is built from 15 residues. Trimming removed 4 bases from V and 5 bases from J; junction bases left unmatched: 8.

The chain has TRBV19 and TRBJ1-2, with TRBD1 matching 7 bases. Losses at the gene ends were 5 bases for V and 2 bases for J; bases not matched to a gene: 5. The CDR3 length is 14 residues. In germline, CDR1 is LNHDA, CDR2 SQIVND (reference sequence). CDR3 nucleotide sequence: TGTGCCAGTAGTGGACAGGCCACGAACTATGGCTACACCTTC. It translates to CASSGQATNYGYTF.

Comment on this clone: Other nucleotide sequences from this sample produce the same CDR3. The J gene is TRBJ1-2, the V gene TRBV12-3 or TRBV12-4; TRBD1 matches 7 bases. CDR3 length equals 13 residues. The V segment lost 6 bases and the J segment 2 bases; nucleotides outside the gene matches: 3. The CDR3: CASRPTGNYGYTF. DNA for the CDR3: TGTGCCAGCAGACCGACAGGGAACTATGGCTACACCTTC.

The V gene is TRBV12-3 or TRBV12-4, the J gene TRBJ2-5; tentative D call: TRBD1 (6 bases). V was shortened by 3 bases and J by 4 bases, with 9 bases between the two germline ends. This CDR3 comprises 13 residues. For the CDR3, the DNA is TGTGCCAGCAGTTTGTCAGGGGTAGAGACCCAGTACTTC. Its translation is CASSLSGVETQYF.